The entry below gives a single T cell receptor (beta chain) sequence along with its context. The antigen it recognizes is unknown. No qualities accompany the bases; no much larger clone lies one base away. This specimen comes from a study of sequential checkpoint blockade in melanoma (dated by TCRdb to the late 2010s). The study in broad terms: Patients were randomized 1:1 to first-line nivolumab followed by ipilimumab (arm A) or ipilimumab followed by nivolumab (arm B). Maintenance nivolumab came after each of the two trial sequences.

TCRbeta CDR3 regions were immunosequenced from genomic DNA with the immunoSEQ Assay. Prior to high-throughput sequencing, genomic DNA was amplified by bias-controlled multiplex PCR. Per the original workflow: To quantify the absolute abundance of each unique TCRbeta CDR3 region, the sequences were collapsed and filtered. Clonality, defined as 1 minus Pielou's evenness, was calculated using only productive rearrangements. Clones with significantly greater frequencies in on-treatment versus baseline samples were identified using a previously published method. This is the immuneACCESS table as TCRdb keeps it, with only in-frame sequences that have V and J called. A part of the clones is gone; compared with another copy, unresolved V genes explain less than half, and the rest is unexplained. V and J calls and clone size are copied from that table; D and trimming were computed from the DNA. This sample has tens of thousands of clones in its table, and approximately 85% of those were observed once. 5.5% to 7% of the sample is held by the ten biggest clonotypes.

What the authors observed across the whole study: The model for predicting response that combines TCR metrics with mutation burden needs to be validated in larger, independent patient cohorts.

The treatment or condition label of this sample denotes: randomized to nivolumab then ipilimumab (arm A) or the reverse (arm B). No trial patient had received prior DNA-damaging chemotherapy. Thawed PBMCs were sorted on a FACS Aria II flow cytometer to isolate live CD3+CD8+ cells negative for CD19 and CD56. Samples were obtained from patients with melanoma enrolled in CheckMate 064, a randomized, open-label phase II trial of sequential checkpoint blockade. Peripheral blood mononuclear cells were obtained through leukapheresis, purified using Ficoll-Paque, and frozen in human serum containing approximately 9.5% DMSO. Immediately after sorting, the purity of sorted blood CD3+CD8+ cells was verified to be >98%, after which DNA was extracted. CDR1 and CDR2, per the germline V gene (reference sequence), are MNHEY and SMNVEV. There are 13 amino acids in the CDR3, from cysteine to phenylalanine inclusive. Here the CDR3 DNA is all that survives: 39 bases in frame from base 1. V gives up 5 bases and J gives up 0 bases, and the segment between their germline ends measures 8 bases.

Recombination connected TRBV27 to TRBJ2-7; no D gene call is confident. Material: CD8+ T cells sorted from blood (inferred from file names), obtained from a patient given nivolumab and ipilimumab in sequence. This receptor was obtained from a human donor with melanoma. The CDR3 in this case is CASSTAPSYEQYF. The DNA sequence reads TGTGCCAGCAGTACTGCCCCCTCCTACGAGCAGTACTTC.